The 10 T cell receptor beta chains in this list originate from one sample, sequenced in a study of T-cell reconstitution after alpha-beta-depleted transplantation in children listed by TCRdb under 2016. The treatment or condition label of this sample denotes: allogeneic hematopoietic cell transplantation with graft depleted of TCRalphabeta T cells and CD19 B cells. Libraries were built with PCR. The listed sequencing device is Illumina HiSeq 2500. To normalize quantification of the TCRbeta repertoire, the TCR libraries were built with molecular barcoding that relied on unique molecular identifiers. Through fastp at Q25 and MiXCR, TCRdb rebuilt clones from the public reads, retaining in-frame beta chains. Rows matching on CDR3 protein sequence are summarized as one entry with the most common DNA and genes. Recorded for this sample are roughly 340,000 distinct CDR3 sequences; 16% of them occurred a single time. About 41% of the sample rests with the top ten.

Here the sequenced sample was PBMCs, mostly from graft donor cells, taken 360 days after TCRalphabeta/CD19-depleted stem cell transplant. These receptors were obtained from a male patient aged 2-9 years who had a stem cell transplant for acute lymphoblastic leukemia, so the T cells may come from the graft donor.

This chain joins TRBV9 and TRBJ1-1, with TRBD1 as a possible D gene (5 bases). The CDR3 loop spans 13 amino acids. V lost 2 bases and J 6 bases, leaving 11 bases between the germline ends. Germline V gives CDR1 SGDLS, CDR2 YYNGEE. CDR3 in amino acids: CASSVAGRPEAFF. CDR3 nucleotide sequence: TGTGCCAGCAGCGTGGCAGGGCGGCCTGAAGCTTTCTTT.

This clonotype came up many times. The chain carries TRBV5-1 and TRBJ2-2; 8 nucleotides align to TRBD2. V shed 0 bases, J shed 2 bases, and the junction held 3 bases outside the gene matches. Germline-derived CDR1 and CDR2 are SGHRS and YFSETQ. CDR3 length: 16 residues. For the CDR3, the DNA is TGCGCCAGCAGCTTGGCACTAGCGGTCAACACCGGGGAGCTGTTTTTT. Translated, it gives CASSLALAVNTGELFF. Using reference TRBV5-1 and TRBJ2-2 for the parts outside the CDR3, the full variable domain is KAGVTQTPRYLIKTRGQQVTLSCSPISGHRSVSWYQQTPGQGLQFLFEYFSETQRNKGNFPGRFSGRQFSNSRSEMNVSTLELGDSALYLCASSLALAVNTGELFFGEGSRLTVL.

The genes are TRBV4-1 and TRBJ2-2; D remains unclear. This CDR3 comprises 14 residues. Germline lookup yields CDR1 MGHRA and CDR2 YSYEKL. V lost 1 base to trimming and J lost 4 bases, with 7 bases between them. The CDR3 sequence is CASSQAWVTGELFF. CDR3 DNA: TGCGCCAGCAGCCAAGCCTGGGTCACCGGGGAGCTGTTTTTT.

J is TRBJ2-6 and V is TRBV13; D might be TRBD1 (6 bases). The germline V gene encodes CDR1 PRHDT and CDR2 FYEKMQ (reference sequence). The V end was cut by 1 base, the J end by 0 bases, with 10 bases between. CDR3 length: 17 amino acids. CDR3 nucleotide sequence: TGTGCCAGCAGCTTAGCAGGGGACCTCTCTGGGGCCAACGTCCTGACTTTC. Translating it yields CASSLAGDLSGANVLTF.

The chain employs TRBV12-3 or TRBV12-4 and TRBJ2-7; TRBD2 is a possible D gene (6 bases). Trimming removed 2 bases at V and 5 bases at J, with 13 bases between. The CDR3 totals 14 residues. CDR3 sequence: CASSLYRGGDEQYF. The CDR3 coding sequence is TGTGCCAGCAGTTTATATCGCGGAGGGGACGAGCAGTACTTC.

The rearrangement joins TRBV6-4 to TRBJ2-1, with TRBD2 matching over 7 bases. V lost 2 bases to trimming and J lost 12 bases; unmatched junction nucleotides: 7. The CDR3 contains 13 residues. Germline V gene data show CDR1 as MRHNA and CDR2 as SNTAGT. The CDR3 sequence is CASSDVRESRQFF. The CDR3 DNA follows: TGTGCCAGCAGTGACGTGCGGGAGTCTAGGCAGTTCTTC.

This clonotype was recorded many times. The chain combines TRBV6-1 with TRBJ1-3, with D possibly being TRBD1 (6 bases). The V end lost 4 bases, the J end lost 0 bases, and 13 bases lay between the germline ends. This CDR3 has 16 residues. CDR1 is MNHNS and CDR2 is SASEGT in the germline V gene. The chain's CDR3 is CASSVGQPSSGNTIYF. The CDR3 DNA reads as TGTGCCAGCAGTGTAGGACAGCCGTCCTCTGGAAACACCATATATTTT.

This clonotype occurred a few times. The chain couples TRBV4-3 to TRBJ1-2; D remains unclear. This CDR3 contains 16 residues. V lost 0 bases, J lost 2 bases, and 13 bases lay in between. Germline CDR1 reads LGHNA; CDR2 reads YSLEER. CDR3 in amino acids: CASSQDLGSWNYGYTF. The CDR3 DNA reads TGCGCCAGCAGCCAAGATCTGGGGAGTTGGAACTATGGCTACACCTTC.

This clonotype was picked up a small number of times. The chain recombines TRBV5-1 with TRBJ2-7; 8 bases are a match to TRBD2. CDR1 and CDR2 from the germline V gene are SGHRS and YFSETQ. The V gene end was trimmed by 0 bases and the J gene end by 0 bases; junction bases not matched to a gene: 2. The CDR3 extends over 15 amino acids. CDR3 DNA: TGCGCCAGCAGCTTGGTTGGACTAGCCTCCTACGAGCAGTACTTC. Translation: CASSLVGLASYEQYF. Filled out from reference TRBV5-1 and TRBJ2-7, the complete variable domain reads KAGVTQTPRYLIKTRGQQVTLSCSPISGHRSVSWYQQTPGQGLQFLFEYFSETQRNKGNFPGRFSGRQFSNSRSEMNVSTLELGDSALYLCASSLVGLASYEQYFGPGTRLTVT.

This clonotype appeared many times. This chain links TRBV15 with TRBJ2-5; D remains ambiguous. V lost 4 bases and J 5 bases, leaving 14 bases between the germline ends. The germline CDR1 and CDR2 sequences are LNHNV and YYDKDF (reference sequence). CDR3 length equals 14 residues. The CDR3 protein is CATSIFSRWETQYF. In nucleotides, the CDR3 is TGTGCCACCAGCATCTTTTCCAGATGGGAGACCCAGTACTTC.